The clone carrying this TCR beta chain was counted ten times or more. The target antigen is unknown. The V gene end was trimmed by 4 bases and the J gene end by 4 bases; junction bases not matched to a gene: 6. The CDR3 contains 16 residues. Germline CDR1 reads MNHEY; CDR2 reads SMNVEV (reference sequence). TCRbeta library construction was performed incorporating unique molecular identifiers. MiXCR was run by TCRdb on the PCR reads, yielding one entry per CDR3 protein. The sample has roughly 790,000 distinct CDR3 sequences; approximately 15% are singletons. The sample comes from a study of T-cell reconstitution after alpha-beta-depleted transplantation in children. Whole-study results and caveats: The high TCRbeta diversity at day 60 in some patients came from surviving recipient T cells and thymic progenitors. Hyperexpanded clones declined; after one year, newly produced T cells mostly supplied diversity. Expanded clones from the graft, numbering several hundred, reportedly supplied alpha-beta T cells about two months after transplant.

The clonotype originates from a male patient under 18 who had a stem cell transplant for acute lymphoblastic leukemia, so the T cells may come from the graft donor. Sequenced material: PBMCs, mostly from graft donor cells, taken 360 days after TCRalphabeta/CD19-depleted stem cell transplant. The gene calls are TRBV27 and TRBJ2-1; 11 positions match TRBD2. The CDR3 DNA reads as TGTGCCAGCAGTTCGGAACTAGCGGGAGAATACAATGAGCAGTTCTTC. Translated: CASSSELAGEYNEQFF.